This T cell receptor (beta chain) derives from a study of shared clonotypes between healthy human individuals. Study results and caveats: An effect of sequencing depth on clonotype sharing among donors was expected.

About 90 million PBMCs per unsorted sample were used for genomic DNA. Comment on this clone: Its antigen is not known.

The authors ran unsorted PBMC replicate PCRs on around 320 ng DNA, around 27,000 T cell genomes. With ten immunoSEQ deep assay plates, unsorted PBMC DNA underwent sequencing. Sequencing was performed with immunoSEQ multiplex PCR; in TCRdb, only in-frame clones are kept and a portion is missing. In the table there are about 460,000 clones, about 74% of which are singletons. The sequencing input was PBMCs. The sequence derives from a woman between 40 and 55 years old in good health. Some clones in this sample may be carry-over from other donors' samples.

CDR3 sequence: CASSLDWDSEAFF. In DNA form, the CDR3 reads TGTGCCAGCAGCTTGGATTGGGACAGTGAAGCTTTCTTT. The V gene is TRBV5-4, the J gene TRBJ1-1; 7 bases fit TRBD1. The CDR3 covers 13 residues. The J segment lost 7 bases and the V segment lost 0 bases, leaving 3 bases of the junction unmatched. The germline CDR1 and CDR2 sequences are SGHNT and YYREEE (reference sequence).